Below are 15 T cell receptor beta chains sequenced from a single sample in a study of cytomegalovirus exposure and HLA in healthy donors (dated 2017 in TCRdb). Libraries were built with the immunoSEQ multiplex PCR assay. For the multiplex PCR, a mixture combining 60 forward primers for TCR Vbeta segments and 13 reverse primers for TCR Jbeta segments was used. This is the immuneACCESS table as TCRdb keeps it, with only in-frame sequences that have V and J called. A part of the clones is gone; compared with another copy, unresolved V genes explain less than half, and the rest is unexplained. Here the sample has over 120,000 clones; 70% occur a single time. The ten largest clones add up to 2% to 2.5% of the sample. The sample comprised PBMCs. The receptors were gathered from a woman aged 55-70 years in good health and CMV-seropositive.

This clone was detected only a few times. The V gene is TRBV11-1, the J gene TRBJ1-1; D is perhaps TRBD1 (5 bases). This CDR3 has 13 residues. Germline V lookup: CDR1 SGHAT, CDR2 FQDESV (reference sequence). The V end was cut by 1 base, the J end by 6 bases, with 9 bases between. CDR3 sequence: CASSLGGEPEAFF. Here the CDR3 DNA reads TGTGCCAGCAGCTTAGGGGGGGAGCCTGAAGCTTTCTTT.

Only a few counts were recorded for this clone. This rearrangement joins TRBV28 to TRBJ1-3, with TRBD1 as a possible D gene (6 bases). Germline assignment: CDR1 MDHEN and CDR2 SYDVKM. CDR3 length equals 14 residues. V dropped 5 bases and J dropped 3 bases, with 11 bases sitting between them. CDR3 sequence reads: CASSTTGNGNTIYF. The CDR3 DNA follows: TGTGCCAGCAGTACAACAGGGAATGGAAACACCATATATTTT.

The rearrangement links TRBV29-1 to TRBJ1-1; the D is unclear. The CDR3 length is 13 residues. In germline, CDR1 is SQVTM, CDR2 ANQGSEA. With 4 bases removed from V and 0 bases from J, the gap between germline ends came to 9 bases. The DNA of the CDR3 is TGCAGCGTTGTTAACAACATGAACACTGAAGCTTTCTTT. It translates to CSVVNNMNTEAFF. Based on the CDR3 plus reference TRBV29-1 and TRBJ1-1, the full variable domain is SAVISQKPSRDICQRGTSLTIQCQVDSQVTMMFWYRQQPGQSLTLIATANQGSEATYESGFVIDKFPISRPNLTFSTLTVSNMSPEDSSIYLCSVVNNMNTEAFFGQGTRLTVV.

This clone was picked up one time. The genes are TRBV30 and TRBJ1-3; no reliable D call. Per germline, CDR1 GTSNPN and CDR2 SVGIG (reference sequence). Trimming took 3 bases from V and 4 from J, leaving 7 bases between them. The length of the CDR3 is 12 residues. CDR3: CAWRNSGNTIYF. The CDR3 nucleotides are TGTGCCTGGAGGAACTCAGGAAACACCATATATTTT. The full variable domain, in which reference TRBV30 and TRBJ1-3 provide the parts outside the CDR3, is SQTIHQWPATLVQPVGSPLSLECTVEGTSNPNLYWYRQAAGRGLQLLFYSVGIGQISSEVPQNLSASRPQDRQFILSSKKLLLSDSGFYLCAWRNSGNTIYFGEGSWLTVV.

This chain connects TRBV5-1 to TRBJ1-4, with D unclear. There are 15 residues in the CDR3. V was cut by 0 bases and J by 4 bases, with 10 bases left in between. The V gene's germline CDR1 is SGHRS and CDR2 YFSETQ. The CDR3 here is CASSLAYRDNEKLFF. The CDR3 bases are TGCGCCAGCAGCTTGGCGTACCGAGATAATGAAAAACTGTTTTTT.

This clone was found once. The chain recombines TRBV5-1 with TRBJ2-5, with D possibly matching TRBD1 (5 bases). Germline lookup yields CDR1 SGHRS and CDR2 YFSETQ. The V end lost 0 bases, the J end lost 1 base, and 10 bases lay between the germline ends. This CDR3 comprises 15 residues. CDR3: CASSLGQGPQETQYF. In DNA form, the CDR3 reads TGCGCCAGCAGCTTGGGCCAGGGTCCCCAAGAGACCCAGTACTTC.

The V and J genes are TRBV5-6 and TRBJ2-5, with TRBD2 matching over 7 bases. The DNA matches TRBJ2-7 better at its end, which makes the J call doubtful. The CDR3 covers 15 residues. CDR1 is SGHDT and CDR2 is YYEEEE in the germline V gene. The CDR3, as DNA: TGTGCCAGCACATCTGGGCCCGGCGGGAGCTACGAGCAGTACTTC. This encodes CASTSGPGGSYEQYF.

The chain is built from TRBV19 and TRBJ2-7; the D is unclear. The germline gives CDR1 LNHDA, CDR2 SQIVND (reference sequence). V lost 4 bases, J lost 2 bases, and 9 bases lay in between. The CDR3 extends over 13 amino acids. In nucleotides, the CDR3 is TGTGCCAGTAGTAGCGGCCCTCCCTACGAGCAGTACTTC. Encoded protein: CASSSGPPYEQYF.

CDR3 region: CASSEDRSYEQYF. The CDR3 region has the DNA TGTGCCAGCAGTGAAGACAGATCCTACGAGCAGTACTTC. V is TRBV25-1 and J is TRBJ2-7; tentatively, D is TRBD1 (5 bases). Germline assignment: CDR1 MGHDK and CDR2 SYGVNS. V was trimmed by 2 bases and J by 1 base, leaving 6 bases between them. The CDR3 is 13 amino acids.

V and J are TRBV19 and TRBJ1-2, with 7 bases fitting TRBD1. CDR3 length equals 14 residues. J was trimmed by 3 bases and V by 4 bases; bases with no gene match: 5. Germline lookup yields CDR1 LNHDA and CDR2 SQIVND (reference sequence). In DNA, the CDR3 is TGTGCCAGTAGTACCATACAGGGGTACTATGGCTACACCTTC. The encoded protein is CASSTIQGYYGYTF.

The CDR3 DNA is TGTGCCAGCAGTGAACCGACAGGGGCTAATCAGCCCCAGCATTTT. Protein sequence: CASSEPTGANQPQHF. The gene calls are TRBV6-1 and TRBJ1-5; 8 bases map to TRBD1. After removal of 2 bases from V and 4 bases from J, the junction contained 4 bases not matched to a gene. The CDR3 spans 15 residues. The germline V gene encodes CDR1 MNHNS and CDR2 SASEGT.

This chain connects TRBV5-1 to TRBJ2-7, with D tentatively TRBD2 (7 bases). Germline loops: CDR1 SGHRS, CDR2 YFSETQ. Trimming left V 5 bases short and J 0 bases short, with 12 bases between. This CDR3 is 14 amino acids long. CDR3: CASRGRDNSYEQYF. DNA for the CDR3: TGCGCCAGCAGGGGGAGGGACAACTCCTACGAGCAGTACTTC.

V usage is TRBV5-1 and J usage is TRBJ2-7, with 7 bases identical to TRBD1. The CDR3 consists of 14 residues. Germline CDR1 and CDR2: SGHRS and YFSETQ. V lost 3 bases to trimming and J lost 3 bases; unmatched junction nucleotides: 6. CDR3 region: CASSSSTGNYEQYF. CDR3 bases: TGCGCCAGCAGCTCTTCGACAGGGAACTACGAGCAGTACTTC.

V gene TRBV6-1 combines with J gene TRBJ2-1, with 7 bases aligning to TRBD1. J gave up 2 bases and V 4 bases, and 8 bases lay outside the gene matches. This CDR3 is 16 amino acids long. Germline CDR1 and CDR2: MNHNS and SASEGT. The CDR3 spells CASSAQTGAPYNEQFF. DNA of the CDR3: TGTGCCAGCAGTGCTCAAACAGGGGCCCCCTACAATGAGCAGTTCTTC.

This clone showed up just once. The gene calls are TRBV28 and TRBJ1-2; no reliable D call. Germline CDR1 MDHEN, CDR2 SYDVKM. The CDR3 sequence is 12 residues long. V lost 6 bases to trimming and J lost 7 bases, with 12 bases between them. The CDR3 is CASRLAVSGYTF. CDR3 DNA sequence: TGTGCCAGCAGGTTGGCGGTGAGTGGCTACACCTTC.